This TCR beta chain was observed in a study of blood T cell repertoires in COVID-19. Across the whole study: COVID-19 samples, acute and convalescent, were from the United States, Italy and Spain. Sources were T cells, B-cell-depleted T cells, or PBMCs; the material itself was cDNA or gDNA.

Germline V lookup: CDR1 MDHEN, CDR2 SYDVKM. The length of the CDR3 is 14 residues. Trimming shortened V by 5 bases and J by 4 bases, and 11 bases separated the two germline ends. The authors' processing: Researchers report that nucleated cell counts were estimated from reference gene primer amplification. The data were produced by immunoSEQ multiplex PCR, yet TCRdb's version contains in-frame clones alone and is incomplete. V and J calls and clone size are as listed in that table; D and trimming were resolved from the DNA. Among tens of thousands of clones listed, over 75% were seen once. The chain recombines TRBV28 with TRBJ2-2; no clear D gene. The sequencing input was peripheral blood. The receptor's source is a woman older than 75 with acute or convalescent COVID-19. The CDR3: CASSPPGSTGELFF. Written as DNA, the CDR3 is TGTGCCAGCAGTCCCCCGGGTAGCACCGGGGAGCTGTTTTTT.